This T cell receptor (beta chain) emerged from a study of T-cell reconstitution after alpha-beta-depleted transplantation in children. Notes on the study in general: Several hundred rapidly expanded clones from non-depleted graft cells reportedly supplied alpha-beta T cells about two months post-transplant. Some patients' high day-60 TCRbeta diversity was traced to surviving recipient T cells and thymic progenitors. Newly produced T cells mostly provided counts and TCRbeta diversity after one year, as hyperexpanded clones declined.

A remark on this clonotype: Its target is unknown.

Unique molecular identifiers were incorporated when the TCRbeta library was constructed. TCRdb passed the PCR reads through MiXCR, listing each CDR3 protein once. Among hundreds of thousands of distinct CDR3 sequences, roughly 13% were seen once, and the ten largest hold around 2.2%. Source: PBMCs, mostly from graft donor cells, taken 360 days after TCRalphabeta/CD19-depleted stem cell transplant. This receptor was obtained from a male patient aged 10-17 years who had a stem cell transplant for acute myeloid leukemia, so the T cells may come from the graft donor.

CDR3: CASSLLAGGREQFF. CDR3 DNA: TGTGCCAGCAGCCTCCTAGCGGGAGGTCGGGAGCAGTTCTTC. V and J are TRBV4-2 and TRBJ2-1; TRBD2 aligns across 11 bases. Germline V lookup: CDR1 LGHNA, CDR2 YNFKEQ. V dropped 4 bases and J dropped 10; count of bases not matched to a gene: 6. The CDR3 spans 14 residues.